This TCR beta chain was sequenced during a study of blood T cells in healthy people across ages (dated by TCRdb to 2013 to 2016). In the study overall: Template switching captured roughly one uniquely barcoded TCR beta cDNA molecule per two T cells in model experiments. To track age-related changes in TCR beta repertoire diversity, the study relied on deep sequencing normalized with unique cDNA molecular identifiers. Four age groups were formed from the donors: young (average approximately 15 years), middle-aged (around 41), aged (over 55) and long-lived (around 80). To avoid experimental bias, donors of different ages were spread randomly across the sequencing lanes. The study analyzed two additional independent replicas of 1 million unique cDNA reads from the same blood draw for two donors, one aged 18 to 30 and one aged 80 or older. Findings and caveats that apply to the study as a whole: Compared with the aged group, more naive CD4+ T cells, fewer expanded clones and increased TCR diversity were shown by the long-lived group, suggesting age selection. Total diversity estimates from one million sequenced T cells were considered lower bounds and underestimates. There was a strong correlation between observed TCR beta diversity and the percentage of naive T cells measured by flow cytometry. Because donor CMV infection status was unknown, age-related changes in expanded clonotypes were potentially confounded. As age increased, observed TCR beta diversity per million T cells dropped in a roughly linear way, and a significant reduction was already evident by age about 40. Since profiling was done on bulk unsorted PBMCs, naive and antigen-experienced compartments could not be conclusively compared.

CDR1 and CDR2 were assigned from the germline V gene as KGHSH and LQKENI. Taken from cysteine to phenylalanine, the CDR3 has 14 residues. Only the CDR3 portion is preserved as DNA: 42 bases, with reading frame beginning at the first base. On this clonotype: It lacks a known antigen. At one end, the junction sequence differs from germline, possibly due to a read error.

The donors were 40 or so Caucasian individuals from Russia, aged roughly 6 to 100 years, who were systemically healthy. Each donor gave around 9 milliliters of peripheral blood, collected into EDTA-treated Vacutainer tubes. Ficoll-Paque density-gradient centrifugation was used to isolate PBMCs, with at least 6.5 million per sample. Trizol reagent was used to extract total RNA from the PBMCs, yielding at least 5 micrograms per sample. The percentages of naive CD45RAhigh/CD27high T cells were determined by flow cytometry on a PBMC aliquot from every donor. Receptor amplification or capture employed 5' RACE. The reads were generated on an Illumina HiSeq 2500. The second PCR ran for about 6 to 12 cycles and used a J-beta primer mix along with a sample-barcoded 5' primer. A unique molecular identifier was introduced onto each TCR beta cDNA molecule by a template-switch 5' adaptor carrying 12 random nucleotides. Each sample yielded at least 3 million CDR3-containing paired-end reads. First-strand cDNA synthesis was performed from all RNA using the Mint cDNA synthesis kit, with priming by a TRBC-specific oligonucleotide. All cDNA was treated with uracil-DNA glycosylase and then went through a first 18-cycle PCR with the universal primers M1SS and BC2_uni_R. The authors' analysis ran thus. Normalization of each sample was performed by random selection of 1 million high-quality reads, each carrying a distinct molecular identifier. Reads with shared molecular identifiers were discarded instead of being binned into consensus sequences. MiTCR, run with a Q25 quality threshold and the strictest error-elimination algorithm, handled CDR3 identification, clonotype clustering and error correction. A nonparametric unseen species model using Euler transformation provided a lower-bound estimate of total TCR beta diversity. TCRdb reprocessing: public reads trimmed at Q25 with fastp, clones called with MiXCR, in-frame beta chains kept. Each CDR3 protein gets just one entry, which takes the most common genes and DNA from the rows behind it. TCRdb's processing, not the study's, gives the V and J calls here. The sample table shows roughly 640,000 distinct CDR3 sequences, and approximately 30% are seen once. 15% to 19% of the sample is in the top ten clones.

Sequencing input: blood. This chain is built from TRBV18 and TRBJ2-2, and TRBD1 aligns with 7 junction nucleotides. This TCR was sampled from a woman at least 80 years old in good health. The nucleotides read TGTGCCAGCTCACTATCGACAGGGACCGGGAAGCTGTTTTTT. The translation is CASSLSTGTGKLFF.